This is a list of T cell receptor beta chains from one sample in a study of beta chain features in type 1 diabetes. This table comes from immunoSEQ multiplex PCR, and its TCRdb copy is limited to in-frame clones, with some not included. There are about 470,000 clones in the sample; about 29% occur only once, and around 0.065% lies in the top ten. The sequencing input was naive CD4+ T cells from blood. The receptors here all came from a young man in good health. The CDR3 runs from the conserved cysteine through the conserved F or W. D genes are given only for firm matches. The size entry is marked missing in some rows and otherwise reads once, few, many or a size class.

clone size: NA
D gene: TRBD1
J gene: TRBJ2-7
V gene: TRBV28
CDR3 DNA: TGTGCCAGCAGTGGTCCGGACAGGCATGAGCAGTACTTC
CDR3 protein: CASSGPDRHEQYF

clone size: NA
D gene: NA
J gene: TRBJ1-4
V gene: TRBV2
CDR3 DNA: TGTGCCAGTACAGGGCTTTCTAATGAAAAACTGTTTTTT
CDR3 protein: CASTGLSNEKLFF

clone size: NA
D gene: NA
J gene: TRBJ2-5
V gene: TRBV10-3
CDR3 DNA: TGTGCCGTCGGACAGGTCCGCGGGGAGCAGTACTTC
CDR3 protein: CAVGQVRGEQYF

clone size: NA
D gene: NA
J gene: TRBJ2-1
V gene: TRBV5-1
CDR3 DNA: TGCGCCAGCAGCTTTAGAGGGATCGACAATGAGCAGTTCTTC
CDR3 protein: CASSFRGIDNEQFF

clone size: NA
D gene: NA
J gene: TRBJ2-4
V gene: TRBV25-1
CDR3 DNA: TGTGCCAGCAGTGGACCAGTCTCCATTCAGTACTTC
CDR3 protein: CASSGPVSIQYF

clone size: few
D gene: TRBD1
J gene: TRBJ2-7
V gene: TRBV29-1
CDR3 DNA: TGCAGCGTGCCGGGACAGCTACGCAACGAGCAGTACTTC
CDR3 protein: CSVPGQLRNEQYF

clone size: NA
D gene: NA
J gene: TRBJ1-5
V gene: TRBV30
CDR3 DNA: TGTGCCTGGAGCGGGGGTAGGGGCAATCAGCCCCAGCATTTT
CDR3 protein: CAWSGGRGNQPQHF

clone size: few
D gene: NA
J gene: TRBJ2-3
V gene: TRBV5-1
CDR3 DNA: TGCGCCAGCAGCTTGCCCGGCACAGATACGCAGTATTTT
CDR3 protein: CASSLPGTDTQYF

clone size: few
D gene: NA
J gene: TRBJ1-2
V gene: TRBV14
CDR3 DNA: TGTGCCAGCAGCCAAGCAGTGGGCAGGGAGGCCTATGGCTACACCTTC
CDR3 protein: CASSQAVGREAYGYTF

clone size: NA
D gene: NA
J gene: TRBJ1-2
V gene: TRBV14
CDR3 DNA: TGTGCCAGCAGCCAAGTACCTAACTATGGCTACACCTTC
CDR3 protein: CASSQVPNYGYTF

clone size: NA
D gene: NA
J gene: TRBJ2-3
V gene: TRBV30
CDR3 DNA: TGTGCCTGGAGTCCCATCCTAGTCTGGGGTACAGATACGCAGTATTTT
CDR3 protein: CAWSPILVWGTDTQYF